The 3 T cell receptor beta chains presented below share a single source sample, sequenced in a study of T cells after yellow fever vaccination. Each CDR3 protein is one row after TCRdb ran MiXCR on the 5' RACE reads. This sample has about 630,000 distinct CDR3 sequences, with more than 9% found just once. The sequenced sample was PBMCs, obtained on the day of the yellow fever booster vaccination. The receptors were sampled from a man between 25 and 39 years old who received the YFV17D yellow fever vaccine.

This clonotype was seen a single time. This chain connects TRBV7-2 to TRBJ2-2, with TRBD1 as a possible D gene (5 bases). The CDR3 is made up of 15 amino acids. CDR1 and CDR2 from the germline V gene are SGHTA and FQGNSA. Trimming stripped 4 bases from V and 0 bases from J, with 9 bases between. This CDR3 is CASSSRAPNTGELFF. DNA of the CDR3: TGTGCCAGCAGCTCCAGGGCCCCGAACACCGGGGAGCTGTTTTTT.

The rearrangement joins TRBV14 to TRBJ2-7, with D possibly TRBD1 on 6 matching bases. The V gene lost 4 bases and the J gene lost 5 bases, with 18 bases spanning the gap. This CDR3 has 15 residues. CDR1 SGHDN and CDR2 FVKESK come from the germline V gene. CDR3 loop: CASSRLLGAADEQYF. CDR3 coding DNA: TGTGCCAGCAGCCGCCTTTTGGGGGCGGCCGACGAGCAGTACTTC.

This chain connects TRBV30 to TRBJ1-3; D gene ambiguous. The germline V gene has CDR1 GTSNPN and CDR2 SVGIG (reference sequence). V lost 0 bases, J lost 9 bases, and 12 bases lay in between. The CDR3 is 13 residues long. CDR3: CAWSVHTRGTIYF. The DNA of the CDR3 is TGTGCCTGGAGTGTACATACCCGGGGCACCATATATTTT.